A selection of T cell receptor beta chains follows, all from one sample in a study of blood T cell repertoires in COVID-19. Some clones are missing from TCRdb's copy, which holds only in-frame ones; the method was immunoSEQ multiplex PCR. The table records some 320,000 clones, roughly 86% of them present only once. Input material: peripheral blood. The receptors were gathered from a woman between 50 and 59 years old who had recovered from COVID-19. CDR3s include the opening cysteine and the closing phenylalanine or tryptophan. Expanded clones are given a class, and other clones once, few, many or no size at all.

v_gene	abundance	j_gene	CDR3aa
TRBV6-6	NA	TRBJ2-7	CASSLAGATEQYF
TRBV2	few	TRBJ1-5	CASSALGGSNQPQHF
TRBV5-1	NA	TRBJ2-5	CASSLPFDTASQETQYF
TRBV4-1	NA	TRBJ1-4	CASSHTSGNEKLFF
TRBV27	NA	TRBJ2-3	CASSPGLAGSDTQYF
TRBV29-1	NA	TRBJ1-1	CSVRDGGGTEAFF
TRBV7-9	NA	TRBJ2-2	CASSVGQGRGNTGELFF
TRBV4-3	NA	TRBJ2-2	CASSPGTNTGELFF
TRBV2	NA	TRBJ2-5	CATLLGVPPETQYF
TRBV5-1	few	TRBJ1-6	CASSLDAGAGSPLHF
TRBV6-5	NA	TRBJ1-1	CASSYSPRMNTEAFF
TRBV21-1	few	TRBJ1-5	CASSNSVGEGNQPQHF
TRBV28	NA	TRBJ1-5	CASRLLMAGPHQPQHF
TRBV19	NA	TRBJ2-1	CASSTRGQAGNEQFF
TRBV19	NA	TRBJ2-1	CASSPASSYNEQFF
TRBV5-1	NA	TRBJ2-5	CASSLARGIQETQYF
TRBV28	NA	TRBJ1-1	CASSPPPTLAEAFF
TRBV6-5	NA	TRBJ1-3	CASKRQGSSGNTIYF
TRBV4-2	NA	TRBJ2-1	CASSQGGLAGFDEQFF
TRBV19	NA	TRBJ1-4	CASSFRDEKLFF
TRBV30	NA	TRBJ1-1	CAWTKGARDTEAFF
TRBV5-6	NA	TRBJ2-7	CASSLPDISNEQYF
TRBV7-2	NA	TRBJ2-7	CASSLKTSGGAIYEQYF
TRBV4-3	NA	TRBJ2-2	CASSQVKLNTGELFF
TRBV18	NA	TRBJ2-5	CASSQTRQTGQETQYF
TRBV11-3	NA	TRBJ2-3	CASSYLTGGSTDTQYF
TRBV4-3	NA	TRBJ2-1	CASSQTSGSYNEQFF
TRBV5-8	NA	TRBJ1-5	CASSFERGPPGGQPQHF